A selection of T cell receptor beta chains follows, all from one sample in a study of shared clonotypes between healthy human individuals. Libraries were prepared by immunoSEQ multiplex PCR; TCRdb keeps only in-frame clonotypes and omits some of them. The sample has some 1 million clones, about 75% seen once. The sample taken for sequencing was memory CD4+ T cells sorted from blood. The receptors come from a man younger than 35 in good health. CDR3s include the opening cysteine and the closing phenylalanine or tryptophan. D genes are given only for firm matches. Rows give clone size only sometimes, using once, few, many, or a class for an expanded clone.

DNA,CDR3,D,V,size,J
TGTGCCAGCAGCTTGGAGACAGTTATGAACACTGAAGCTTTCTTT,CASSLETVMNTEAFF,NA,TRBV5-4,NA,TRBJ1-1
TGCGCCAGCAGCCAGTTACCGGGACAGGGATACGAGCAGTACTTC,CASSQLPGQGYEQYF,TRBD1,TRBV4-1,NA,TRBJ2-7
TGTGCCAGCAGTTACCTGCGGGGCGGATACGAGCAGTACTTC,CASSYLRGGYEQYF,NA,TRBV6-6,NA,TRBJ2-7
TGTGCCAGCAGTCAAGGGGGACTAGGCCCAGATACGCAGTATTTT,CASSQGGLGPDTQYF,TRBD2,TRBV11-3,NA,TRBJ2-3
TGCGCCAGCAGCCATGGGGCCACAGGGACAGATACGCAGTATTTT,CASSHGATGTDTQYF,NA,TRBV11-2,NA,TRBJ2-3
TGCGCCAGCAGCGTAATTCCGGGGCCGGCTCAGGATGGCTACACCTTC,CASSVIPGPAQDGYTF,NA,TRBV5-1,NA,TRBJ1-2
TGTGCCAGCTCCCGGACAGGTGGGATCGACGAGCAGTACTTC,CASSRTGGIDEQYF,TRBD1,TRBV18,NA,TRBJ2-7
TGCGCCAGCAGCTTCACCGACAGGGGGGGTGGCTACACCTTC,CASSFTDRGGGYTF,TRBD1,TRBV5-1,NA,TRBJ1-2
TGCAGCGTTGAAGGGGAGAATAACTACGAGCAGTACTTC,CSVEGENNYEQYF,NA,TRBV29-1,NA,TRBJ2-7
TGTGCCAGCAGCCGGGCCGAGGGGACTCTGTACACCGGGGAGCTGTTTTTT,CASSRAEGTLYTGELFF,NA,TRBV5-4,NA,TRBJ2-2
TGTGCCAGCAGTGGGAACAGGGGCTCCTTGGGCACAGATACGCAGTATTTT,CASSGNRGSLGTDTQYF,TRBD1,TRBV25-1,NA,TRBJ2-3
TGCGCCAGCAGCGTGGACCCGGGGGGTCCAACTAATGAAAAACTGTTTTTT,CASSVDPGGPTNEKLFF,NA,TRBV5-1,NA,TRBJ1-4
TGTGCTAGTGGTTTGGCCCAAGGAGAAAGAGCTTTCTTT,CASGLAQGERAFF,NA,TRBV12-5,NA,TRBJ1-1
TGTGCCAGCAGCCGCCGACCCCATCTCACTAATGAAAAACTGTTTTTT,CASSRRPHLTNEKLFF,NA,TRBV7-8,NA,TRBJ1-4
TGTGCCAGCAGTCGAGTTCCCCCGGCCCTTGCAACTAATGAAAAACTGTTTTTT,CASSRVPPALATNEKLFF,NA,TRBV27,once,TRBJ1-4
TGCGCCAGCAAGGGAGGATGGGGGACTAGCTACACAGATACGCAGTATTTT,CASKGGWGTSYTDTQYF,TRBD2,TRBV5-1,NA,TRBJ2-3
TGTGCCTGGAGTTTAAGGGTGGGGGTCCACTTT,CAWSLRVGVHF,NA,TRBV30,NA,TRBJ1-6
TGTGCCAGCAGTCGAATCAGGGGGGATTATGGCTACACCTTC,CASSRIRGDYGYTF,TRBD1,TRBV7-9,few,TRBJ1-2
TGTGCCAGCAGCCGCCCTGGGGGGAACTCTGGAAACACCATATATTTT,CASSRPGGNSGNTIYF,NA,TRBV6-6,NA,TRBJ1-3
TGTGCCAGCAGTTCCCAAGCTACGACCCAGGGGGGGTGGGGCTACACCTTC,CASSSQATTQGGWGYTF,TRBD1,TRBV28,few,TRBJ1-2
TGTGCCAGCAGCGCCCCCCCGTTAAGGACCGGGGAGCTGTTTTTT,CASSAPPLRTGELFF,NA,TRBV7-9,NA,TRBJ2-2
TGTGCCAGCAGTTTAGGGACAGGGGGCAACTCCGGGGAGCTGTTTTTT,CASSLGTGGNSGELFF,TRBD1,TRBV25-1,many,TRBJ2-2
TGCGCCAGCAGCCAAGAGACGGCCTCTGGGGCCAACGTCCTGACTTTC,CASSQETASGANVLTF,NA,TRBV4-3,NA,TRBJ2-6
TGTGCCAGCAGTGGGGGGCCCGGAAGAGCGAATGAAAAACTGTTTTTT,CASSGGPGRANEKLFF,NA,TRBV2,NA,TRBJ1-4
TGTGCCAGCAGATACCGGGATCCCAGGGATACGCAGTATTTT,CASRYRDPRDTQYF,NA,TRBV7-9,NA,TRBJ2-3
TGCGCCAGCAGCTTGGAAGGGACAGGGATAGGGGCGCAAGAGACCCAGTACTTC,CASSLEGTGIGAQETQYF,TRBD1,TRBV5-1,NA,TRBJ2-5
TGTGCCAGCAGCCCGCGTGCTAGCGGGAGGGTGTTTGAGCAGTTCTTC,CASSPRASGRVFEQFF,TRBD2,TRBV7-2,few,TRBJ2-1
TGTGCCAGCAGCAGAATGGAGGGAGAGACCCAGTACTTC,CASSRMEGETQYF,NA,TRBV6-1,NA,TRBJ2-5
TGTGCCAGCAGCTTAGATCCCAGGGATACATCACCCCTCCACTTT,CASSLDPRDTSPLHF,NA,TRBV11-2,NA,TRBJ1-6
TGCGCCAGCAAGAGTAGCGGGGGGACGAACACCGGGGAGCTGTTTTTT,CASKSSGGTNTGELFF,TRBD2,TRBV5-1,once,TRBJ2-2
TGTGCCAGTACGACTAGCGGGAGCCTTGCCTACGAGCAGTACTTC,CASTTSGSLAYEQYF,TRBD2,TRBV19,once,TRBJ2-7
TGCGCCAGCAGCTCCAGCCTAAACAGGGTTGGCACCGGGGAGCTGTTTTTT,CASSSSLNRVGTGELFF,NA,TRBV5-1,NA,TRBJ2-2
TGTGCCAGCAGCCAGACTAGCGCCTACAATGAGCAGTTCTTC,CASSQTSAYNEQFF,TRBD2,TRBV9,NA,TRBJ2-1
TGTGCCAGCAGCTTAATAGGATGGTTGGGCACTGAAGCTTTCTTT,CASSLIGWLGTEAFF,NA,TRBV7-9,many,TRBJ1-1
TGTGCCAGCAGTGACACTGCTAACTATGGCTACACCTTC,CASSDTANYGYTF,NA,TRBV6-1,NA,TRBJ1-2
TGTGCCTGGAGTCCATACCGACAGGGCATCTCTGGAAACACCATATATTTT,CAWSPYRQGISGNTIYF,TRBD1,TRBV30,NA,TRBJ1-3
TGCGCCAGCAGCTTGGGGAGGACAGGGTTGAAGGTCTACGAGCAGTACTTC,CASSLGRTGLKVYEQYF,TRBD1,TRBV5-1,NA,TRBJ2-7
TGCGCCAGCAGCCCCGGCGGAATCGCGGGGGGGTGGGAGACCCAGTACTTC,CASSPGGIAGGWETQYF,TRBD2,TRBV5-1,NA,TRBJ2-5
TGTGCCAGCTCCGAAGTGGATAGGGGGCATGCTGAAGCTTTCTTT,CASSEVDRGHAEAFF,TRBD1,TRBV6-5,NA,TRBJ1-1
TGTGCCAGCAGCATAGCGGGAAGCTCCTACGAGCAGTACTTC,CASSIAGSSYEQYF,TRBD2,TRBV7-2,once,TRBJ2-7
TGTGCCTGGAGTGTCGATCGGGGTCAGACCCAGTACTTC,CAWSVDRGQTQYF,NA,TRBV30,NA,TRBJ2-5
TGTGCCAGCACCCCCCGGTGGGAGGGTAGCACAGATACGCAGTATTTT,CASTPRWEGSTDTQYF,TRBD2,TRBV5-6,NA,TRBJ2-3
TGTGCCAGCAATCCCAGCGGGGCCTACGAGCAGTACTTC,CASNPSGAYEQYF,TRBD2,TRBV2,few,TRBJ2-7
TGTGCCAGCTCCTTTGGACAGGGATCTAACTATGGCTACACCTTC,CASSFGQGSNYGYTF,TRBD1,TRBV18,NA,TRBJ1-2
TGTGCCAGCTCACCACCGACAAGGACCGGGGAGCTGTTTTTT,CASSPPTRTGELFF,NA,TRBV18,NA,TRBJ2-2
TGTGCCAGCAGCGGGACAGGGAGGTATGGCTACACCTTC,CASSGTGRYGYTF,TRBD1,TRBV5-6,NA,TRBJ1-2
TGCAGTGCCGGCACAGGGTCAGGCTACACCTTC,CSAGTGSGYTF,NA,TRBV20-1,NA,TRBJ1-2
TGTGCCAGCAGTCCACTTGCGGGTTTGGAGACCCAGTACTTC,CASSPLAGLETQYF,NA,TRBV6-5,NA,TRBJ2-5
TGCGCCAGCAGCCCCTCCGTGAAAGCGGGGGGGACAGATACGCAGTATTTT,CASSPSVKAGGTDTQYF,TRBD2,TRBV5-1,NA,TRBJ2-3
TGTGCCAGCAGTGAGGTCGGGACAGGGGGATATTCACCCCTCCACTTT,CASSEVGTGGYSPLHF,TRBD1,TRBV6-1,NA,TRBJ1-6
TGTGCCAGCAGATGGACAGGGGGCGATAATGGCTACACCTTC,CASRWTGGDNGYTF,TRBD1,TRBV6-1,once,TRBJ1-2
TGCGCCAGCAGCTTGGCGACAGGGCGATACGAGCAGTACTTC,CASSLATGRYEQYF,TRBD1,TRBV5-1,few,TRBJ2-7
TGTGCCAGCAGCTTAAACCACGGGTTTACTGAAGCTTTCTTT,CASSLNHGFTEAFF,NA,TRBV11-2,once,TRBJ1-1
TGTGCCAGCTCACCCTTCGGCGGGGTAACCGGGGAGCTGTTTTTT,CASSPFGGVTGELFF,NA,TRBV18,NA,TRBJ2-2
TGTGCCAGCAGCCTCCGTACTAGCGGGGGTGAGCAGTTCTTC,CASSLRTSGGEQFF,TRBD2,TRBV16,NA,TRBJ2-1